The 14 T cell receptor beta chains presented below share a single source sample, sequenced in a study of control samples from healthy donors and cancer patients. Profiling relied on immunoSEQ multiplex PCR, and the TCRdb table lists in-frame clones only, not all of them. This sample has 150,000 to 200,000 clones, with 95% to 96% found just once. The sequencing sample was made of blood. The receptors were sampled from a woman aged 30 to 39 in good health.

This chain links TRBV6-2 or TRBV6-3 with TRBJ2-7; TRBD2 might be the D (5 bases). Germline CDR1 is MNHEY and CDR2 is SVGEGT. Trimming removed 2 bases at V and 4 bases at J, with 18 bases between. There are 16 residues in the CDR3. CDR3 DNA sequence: TGTGCCAGCAGTTACGATGACGTCGGGGTCCGGTACGAGCAGTACTTC. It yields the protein CASSYDDVGVRYEQYF.

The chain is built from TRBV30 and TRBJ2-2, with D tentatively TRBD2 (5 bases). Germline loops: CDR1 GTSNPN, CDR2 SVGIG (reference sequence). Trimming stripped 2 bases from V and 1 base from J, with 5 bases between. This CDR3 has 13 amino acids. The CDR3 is CAWSSGNTGELFF. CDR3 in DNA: TGTGCCTGGAGTAGCGGGAACACCGGGGAGCTGTTTTTT.

CDR3 protein: CASRNTDTQYF. The CDR3 nucleotides read TGTGCCAGCCGAAACACAGATACGCAGTATTTT. V and J are TRBV6-5 and TRBJ2-3; D call uncertain. This CDR3 comprises 11 residues. Trimming cost V 8 bases and J 2 bases, with 5 bases left between them. Germline CDR1 is MNHEY and CDR2 is SVGAGI.

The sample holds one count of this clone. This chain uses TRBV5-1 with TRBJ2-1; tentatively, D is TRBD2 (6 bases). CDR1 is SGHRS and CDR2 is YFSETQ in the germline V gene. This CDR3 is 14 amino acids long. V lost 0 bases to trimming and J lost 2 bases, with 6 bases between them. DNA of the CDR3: TGCGCCAGCAGCTTGGCGGGAGCCTACAATGAGCAGTTCTTC. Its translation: CASSLAGAYNEQFF.

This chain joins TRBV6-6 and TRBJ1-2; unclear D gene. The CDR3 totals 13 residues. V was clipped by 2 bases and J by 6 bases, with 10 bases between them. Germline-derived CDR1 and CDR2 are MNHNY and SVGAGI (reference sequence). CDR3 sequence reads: CASSYEGSDGYTF. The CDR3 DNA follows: TGTGCCAGCAGTTACGAGGGATCCGATGGCTACACCTTC.

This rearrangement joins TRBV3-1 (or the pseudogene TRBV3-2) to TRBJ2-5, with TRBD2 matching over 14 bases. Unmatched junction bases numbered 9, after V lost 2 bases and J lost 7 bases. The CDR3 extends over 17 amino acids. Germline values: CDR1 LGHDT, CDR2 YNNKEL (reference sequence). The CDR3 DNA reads TGTGCCAGCAGCCAAACGGGACTAGCGGGGGCCTCCAGGACCCAGTACTTC. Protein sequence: CASSQTGLAGASRTQYF.

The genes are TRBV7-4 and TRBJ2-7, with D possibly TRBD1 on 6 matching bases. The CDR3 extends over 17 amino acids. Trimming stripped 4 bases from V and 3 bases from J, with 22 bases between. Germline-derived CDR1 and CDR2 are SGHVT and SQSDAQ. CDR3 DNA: TGTGCCAGCAGCTGCACCGGGACACCCCTTTCCGTCTACGAGCAGTACTTC. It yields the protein CASSCTGTPLSVYEQYF.

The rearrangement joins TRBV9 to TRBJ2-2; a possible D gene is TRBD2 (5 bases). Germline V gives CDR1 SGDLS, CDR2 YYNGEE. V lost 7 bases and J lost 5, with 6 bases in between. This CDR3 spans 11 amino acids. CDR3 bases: TGTGCCAGCGGCGGGACCGGGGAGCTGTTTTTT. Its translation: CASGGTGELFF.

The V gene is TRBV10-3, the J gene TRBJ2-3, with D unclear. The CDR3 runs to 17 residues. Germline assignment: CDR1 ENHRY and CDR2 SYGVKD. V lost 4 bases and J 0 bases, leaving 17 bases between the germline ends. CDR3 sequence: CAISVFSRGPSTDTQYF. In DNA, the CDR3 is TGTGCCATCAGTGTTTTCTCTCGCGGCCCTAGCACAGATACGCAGTATTTT.

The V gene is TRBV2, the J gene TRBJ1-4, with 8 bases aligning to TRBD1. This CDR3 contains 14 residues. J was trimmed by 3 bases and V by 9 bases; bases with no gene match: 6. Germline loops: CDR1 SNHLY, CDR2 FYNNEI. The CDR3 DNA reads TGTGCCAGAGCCCAGGGGGCGGCTAATGAAAAACTGTTTTTT. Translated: CARAQGAANEKLFF.

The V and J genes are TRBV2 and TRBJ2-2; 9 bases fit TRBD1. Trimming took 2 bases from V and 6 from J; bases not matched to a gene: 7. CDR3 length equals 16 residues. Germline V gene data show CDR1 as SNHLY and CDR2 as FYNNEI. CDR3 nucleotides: TGTGCCAGCAGTGAAAGAACAGGGGGCTGGTCCGGGGAGCTGTTTTTT. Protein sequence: CASSERTGGWSGELFF.

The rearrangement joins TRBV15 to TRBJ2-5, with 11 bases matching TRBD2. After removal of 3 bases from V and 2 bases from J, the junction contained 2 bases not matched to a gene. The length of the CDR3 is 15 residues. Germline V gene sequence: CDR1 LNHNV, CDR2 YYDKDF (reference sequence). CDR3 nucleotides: TGTGCCACCAGCAGGACTAGCGGGGAACAAGAGACCCAGTACTTC. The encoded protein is CATSRTSGEQETQYF.

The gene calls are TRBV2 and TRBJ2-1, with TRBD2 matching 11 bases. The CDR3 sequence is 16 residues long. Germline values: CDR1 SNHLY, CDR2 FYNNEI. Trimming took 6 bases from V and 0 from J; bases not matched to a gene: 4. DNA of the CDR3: TGTGCCAGCAGCCCTACTAGCGGGAGCTCCTACAATGAGCAGTTCTTC. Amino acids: CASSPTSGSSYNEQFF.

CDR3 sequence: CASSLNRGTLAKNIQYF. For the CDR3, the DNA is TGTGCCAGCAGTCTAAACAGGGGGACTTTAGCCAAAAACATTCAGTACTTC. The V call is TRBV27, the J call TRBJ2-4, with 8 bases fitting TRBD1. The germline gives CDR1 MNHEY, CDR2 SMNVEV (reference sequence). Unmatched junction bases numbered 9, after V lost 5 bases and J lost 0 bases. This CDR3 region has 17 residues.